This is a list of T cell receptor beta chains from one sample in a study of cytomegalovirus exposure and HLA in healthy donors. Sequencing used immunoSEQ multiplex PCR; TCRdb keeps in-frame clones, though not all of them. The sample includes 100,000 to 150,000 clones, about 73% seen only once; the top ten take roughly 6.3%. The specimen was PBMCs. The receptors shown here come from a woman aged 50 to 60 in good health and CMV-seropositive. The CDR3 runs from the conserved cysteine through the conserved F or W.

CDR3 protein	V gene	J gene
CASSQEISTEAFF	TRBV4-2	TRBJ1-1
CASSLGDRAGYTF	TRBV5-1	TRBJ1-2
CAISRGGGRANEQYF	TRBV10-3	TRBJ2-7
CASSKRGALSTEAFF	TRBV19	TRBJ1-1
CASSWGLAGNYNEQFF	TRBV5-1	TRBJ2-1
CASRGWGPGYF	TRBV7-2	TRBJ2-3
CASSRIHSGGELFF	TRBV7-2	TRBJ2-2
CASSYSEAFVPLHF	TRBV6-5	TRBJ1-6
CASRSRQGGLEQFF	TRBV2	TRBJ2-1
CAIAGVNSPLHF	TRBV10-3	TRBJ1-6
CASSSGQGDCGYPF	TRBV5-1	TRBJ1-2
CATSKPGTSRNTQYF	TRBV15	TRBJ2-3